The present T cell receptor beta chain was sequenced within a study of blood T cell repertoires in COVID-19. At the level of the study: Samples came from the United States, Italy and Spain, spanning acute and convalescent COVID-19. PBMCs, B-cell-depleted T cells, or T cells were the source of the cDNA or gDNA that made up the material.

In the authors' methods: Scientists estimated how many nucleated cells there were by amplifying reference gene primers. Data came from immunoSEQ multiplex PCR; TCRdb stores just in-frame clones and leaves some out. V and J calls and clone size are copied from that table; D and trimming were computed from the DNA. Among tens of thousands of clones listed, more than 65% were seen once. V dropped 8 bases and J dropped 6 bases, with 11 bases sitting between them. The CDR3 runs 12 residues. Germline V gene data show CDR1 as LGHDT and CDR2 as YNNKEL (reference sequence). The source material was peripheral blood. This sequence joins TRBV3-1 (or the pseudogene TRBV3-2) and TRBJ2-1; possible D gene TRBD2, 5 bases. This TCR was recovered from a woman in her sixties or seventies with acute or convalescent COVID-19. The CDR3, as DNA: TGTGCCAGCTCTCCTAGCCGCAATGAGCAGTTCTTC. The encoded protein is CASSPSRNEQFF.